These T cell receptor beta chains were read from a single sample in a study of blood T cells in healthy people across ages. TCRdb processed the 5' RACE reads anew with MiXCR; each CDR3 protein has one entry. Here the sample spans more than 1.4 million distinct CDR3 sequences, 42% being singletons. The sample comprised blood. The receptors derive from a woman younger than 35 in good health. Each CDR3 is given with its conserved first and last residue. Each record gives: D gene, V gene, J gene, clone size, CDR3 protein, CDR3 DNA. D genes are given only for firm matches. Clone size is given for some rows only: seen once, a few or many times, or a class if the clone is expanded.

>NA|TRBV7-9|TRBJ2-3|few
CASSFARAFTDTQYF
TGTGCCAGCAGCTTTGCCAGGGCGTTCACAGATACGCAGTATTTT
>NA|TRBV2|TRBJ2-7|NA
CASEGTQSYEQYF
TGTGCCAGCGAGGGTACCCAATCCTACGAGCAGTACTTC
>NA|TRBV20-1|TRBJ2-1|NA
CSAGPPSSSYNEQFF
TGCAGTGCTGGCCCCCCTTCGAGCTCCTACAATGAGCAGTTCTTC
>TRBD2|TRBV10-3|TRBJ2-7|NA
CAISGTSGGAGEQYF
TGTGCCATCAGTGGGACTAGCGGGGGGGCTGGGGAGCAGTACTTC
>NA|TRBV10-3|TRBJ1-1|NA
CAISERGPNTEAFF
TGTGCCATCAGTGAGCGGGGCCCGAACACTGAAGCTTTCTTT
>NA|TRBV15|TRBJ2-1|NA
CATSRGRAEYNEQFF
TGTGCCACCAGCAGAGGACGAGCAGAATACAATGAGCAGTTCTTC
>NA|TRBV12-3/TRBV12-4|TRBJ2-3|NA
CARTFRTGTDTQYF
TGTGCCAGGACTTTCCGTACGGGCACAGATACGCAGTATTTT
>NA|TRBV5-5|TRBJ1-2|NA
CASSLDAAPYGYTF
TGTGCCAGCAGCTTGGATGCGGCTCCCTATGGCTACACCTTC
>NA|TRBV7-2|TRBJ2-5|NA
CASSSPGGRVQETQYF
TGTGCCAGCAGCTCGCCCGGGGGGCGGGTCCAAGAGACCCAGTACTTC
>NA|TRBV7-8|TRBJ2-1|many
CASIPEVARSGEQFF
TGTGCCAGCATCCCCGAGGTAGCGAGAAGCGGTGAGCAGTTCTTC
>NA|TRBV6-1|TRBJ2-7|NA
CASTGSVSYNEQYF
TGTGCCAGCACAGGCTCTGTCTCCTACAATGAGCAGTACTTC
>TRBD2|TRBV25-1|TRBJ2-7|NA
CASSEWSSGRAVSYNEQYF
TGTGCCAGCAGTGAATGGTCTAGCGGGAGGGCGGTGTCCTACAATGAGCAGTACTTC
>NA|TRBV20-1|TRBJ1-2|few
CSARDPTVPHDTF
TGCAGTGCTAGAGACCCGACAGTCCCGCACGACACCTTC
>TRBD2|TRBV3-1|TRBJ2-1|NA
CASNAGLGPNEQFF
TGTGCCAGCAACGCGGGACTAGGGCCAAATGAGCAGTTCTTC
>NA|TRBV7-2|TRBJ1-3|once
CASSLWRDTIYF
TGTGCCAGCAGTTTATGGAGGGACACCATATATTTT
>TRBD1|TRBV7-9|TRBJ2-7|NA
CASSLDADRVYEQYF
TGTGCCAGCAGCTTAGATGCCGACAGGGTCTACGAGCAGTACTTC
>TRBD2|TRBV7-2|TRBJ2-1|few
CASSLLGTSGSNEQFF
TGTGCCAGCAGCCTATTAGGGACTAGCGGGAGCAATGAGCAGTTCTTC
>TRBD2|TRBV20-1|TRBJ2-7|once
CSAKPGTSGSYEQYF
TGCAGTGCTAAACCCGGGACTAGCGGATCCTACGAGCAGTACTTC
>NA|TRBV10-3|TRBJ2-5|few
CAISEGKTQYF
TGTGCCATCAGTGAGGGGAAGACCCAGTACTTC
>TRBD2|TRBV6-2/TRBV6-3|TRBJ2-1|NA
CASRESGGAYNEQFF
TGTGCCAGCCGAGAGAGCGGGGGGGCCTACAATGAGCAGTTCTTC
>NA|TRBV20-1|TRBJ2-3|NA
CSVVHSSTDTQYF
TGCAGTGTGGTCCATTCTAGCACAGATACGCAGTATTTT
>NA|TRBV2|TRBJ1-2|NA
CASMPGEDYGYTF
TGTGCCAGCATGCCAGGGGAGGACTATGGCTACACCTTC
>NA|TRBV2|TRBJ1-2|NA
CASSESAARGYTF
TGTGCCAGCAGTGAATCGGCCGCGAGGGGCTACACCTTC
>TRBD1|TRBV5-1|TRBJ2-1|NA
CASSLATGGINNEQFF
TGCGCCAGCAGCTTGGCCACAGGGGGCATCAACAATGAGCAGTTCTTC
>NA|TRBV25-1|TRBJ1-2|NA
CASSRQEGHTF
TGTGCCAGCAGTCGCCAGGAAGGCCACACCTTC
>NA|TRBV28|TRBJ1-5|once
CASISQGQPQHF
TGTGCCAGCATATCTCAGGGACAGCCCCAGCATTTT
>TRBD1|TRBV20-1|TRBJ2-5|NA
CSASLGGTGLQETQYF
TGCAGTGCTAGCCTCGGCGGGACAGGGCTACAAGAGACCCAGTACTTC
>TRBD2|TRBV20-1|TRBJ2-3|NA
CSARSGLAGATTDTQYF
TGCAGTGCTAGATCCGGACTAGCGGGAGCCACCACAGATACGCAGTATTTT
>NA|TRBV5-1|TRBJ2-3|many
CASSLGAGADTQYF
TGTGCCAGCAGTTTGGGGGCAGGGGCAGATACGCAGTATTTT
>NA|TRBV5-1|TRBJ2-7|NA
CASSWGVTSREEQYF
TGCGCCAGCAGCTGGGGGGTGACTTCCCGGGAAGAGCAGTACTTC
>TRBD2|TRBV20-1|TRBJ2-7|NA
CSALAGAIREQYF
TGCAGTGCTCTAGCGGGAGCCATCCGCGAGCAGTACTTC
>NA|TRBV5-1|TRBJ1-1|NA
CASSLGSVAFF
TGCGCCAGCAGCTTAGGCAGCGTTGCTTTCTTT
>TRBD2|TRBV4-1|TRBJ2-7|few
CASSQVHGGDSYEQYF
TGCGCCAGCAGCCAAGTCCACGGGGGGGACTCCTACGAGCAGTACTTC
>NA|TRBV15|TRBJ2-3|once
CATSREGSHATDTQYF
TGTGCCACCAGCAGAGAAGGGAGTCATGCCACAGATACGCAGTATTTT
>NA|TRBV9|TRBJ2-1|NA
CASSVLMAANSYNEQFF
TGTGCCAGCAGCGTACTGATGGCGGCTAACTCCTACAATGAGCAGTTCTTC
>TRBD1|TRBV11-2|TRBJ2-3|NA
CASSSSRQGHGGFTDTQYF
TGTGCCAGCAGCTCCTCGAGACAGGGACACGGTGGCTTCACAGATACGCAGTATTTT
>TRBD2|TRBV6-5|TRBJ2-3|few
CASSYSLAGSDTQYF
TGTGCCAGCAGTTACTCTCTAGCGGGATCTGATACGCAGTATTTT
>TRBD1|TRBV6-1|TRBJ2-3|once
CASRPYRDRGATLQDTQYF
TGTGCCAGCAGACCCTACCGGGACAGGGGGGCCACCTTGCAAGATACGCAGTATTTT
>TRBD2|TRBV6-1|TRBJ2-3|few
CASSEALRREGTDTQYF
TGTGCCAGCAGTGAAGCGCTACGGCGGGAGGGCACAGATACGCAGTATTTT
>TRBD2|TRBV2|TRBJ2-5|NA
CASPPGLAGAQETQYF
TGTGCCAGCCCCCCCGGACTAGCGGGGGCCCAAGAGACCCAGTACTTC
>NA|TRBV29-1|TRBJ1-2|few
CSVDLGGAANYGYTF
TGCAGCGTTGACCTGGGGGGAGCCGCTAACTATGGCTACACCTTC
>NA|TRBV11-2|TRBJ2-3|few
CASSFLGTQYF
TGTGCCAGCAGCTTCCTAGGTACGCAGTATTTT
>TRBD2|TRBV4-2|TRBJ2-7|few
CASSQTLAASYEQYF
TGTGCCAGCAGCCAAACGCTAGCGGCCTCCTACGAGCAGTACTTC
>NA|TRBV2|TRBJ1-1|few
CASSVSGSTEAFF
TGTGCCAGCAGTGTATCGGGGAGCACTGAAGCTTTCTTT
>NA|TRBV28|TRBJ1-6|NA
CASSLGYDTLHF
TGTGCCAGCAGTTTGGGGTACGATACCCTCCACTTT
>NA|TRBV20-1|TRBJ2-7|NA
CSARGRGQGYEQYF
TGCAGTGCTAGAGGGAGAGGCCAGGGCTACGAGCAGTACTTC
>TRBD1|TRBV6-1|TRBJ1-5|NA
CASSGTDRGYSNQPQHF
TGTGCCAGCAGTGGGACAGACAGGGGCTATAGCAATCAGCCCCAGCATTTT
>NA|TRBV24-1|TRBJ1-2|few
CATSDLGPTYGYTF
TGTGCCACCAGTGATTTGGGACCGACCTATGGCTACACCTTC
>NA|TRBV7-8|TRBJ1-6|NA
CASSVDLNNSPLHF
TGTGCCAGCAGCGTGGACCTTAATAATTCACCCCTCCACTTT
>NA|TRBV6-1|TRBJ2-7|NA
CELRPHPYEQYF
TGTGAACTACGGCCACATCCCTACGAGCAGTACTTC
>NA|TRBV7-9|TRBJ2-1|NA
CASSWITGGGGASSLEQFF
TGTGCCAGCAGCTGGATAACGGGAGGTGGGGGGGCCTCCTCCCTTGAGCAGTTCTTC
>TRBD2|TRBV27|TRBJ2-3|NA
CATGTSVKGADTQYF
TGTGCCACTGGGACTAGCGTCAAAGGGGCAGATACGCAGTATTTT
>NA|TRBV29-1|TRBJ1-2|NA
CSVEGGQGTNYGYTF
TGCAGCGTTGAAGGGGGCCAGGGAACTAACTATGGCTACACCTTC
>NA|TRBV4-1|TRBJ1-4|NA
CASSQDPGNEKLFF
TGCGCCAGCAGCCAAGATCCAGGGAATGAAAAACTGTTTTTT
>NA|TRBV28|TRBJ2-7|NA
CASSHVTGMWRTYEQYF
TGTGCCAGCAGCCATGTAACGGGTATGTGGAGAACCTACGAGCAGTACTTC
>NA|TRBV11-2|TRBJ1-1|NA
CASSLGPGGDTEAFF
TGTGCCAGCAGCTTAGGTCCAGGAGGGGACACTGAAGCTTTCTTT
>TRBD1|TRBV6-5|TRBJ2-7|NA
CASSYFRDSRWYF
TGTGCCAGCAGTTACTTCAGGGACAGCAGGTGGTACTTC
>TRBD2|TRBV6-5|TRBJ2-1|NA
CASSFKRDSYNEQFF
TGTGCCAGCAGCTTCAAGCGGGATTCCTACAATGAGCAGTTCTTC
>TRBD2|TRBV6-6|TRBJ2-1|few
CASRTGGLGNEQFF
TGTGCCAGCAGAACGGGGGGGCTTGGGAATGAGCAGTTCTTC
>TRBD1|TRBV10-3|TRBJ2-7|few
CAISDGTGRGDYEQYF
TGTGCCATCAGTGATGGGACAGGGAGGGGGGACTACGAGCAGTACTTC